This T cell receptor beta chain came from a study of CD8+ T cells in alopecia areata. Study at large: Tofacitinib therapy lasting 6 to 18 months was followed by 6 months off drug. Broader study findings: Clonality exceeded that of normal scalp in lesional scalp, most notably in alopecia totalis/universalis. Scalp and blood samples kept many expanded lesional clones throughout tofacitinib.

Once RNA had been extracted, it was reverse transcribed into cDNA to act as the sequencing template. Clones were sequenced by immunoSEQ multiplex PCR, and TCRdb holds only the in-frame ones, with some missing. The sample yields about 130,000 clones, roughly 50% seen once. Stated treatment: oral pan-JAK inhibitor, 5-10 mg twice daily. Germline V CDR1 and CDR2: SEHNR, FQNEAQ (reference sequence). The CDR3 runs 12 residues. The V and J ends lost 4 bases and 6 bases respectively, with 6 bases between them. This clone was seen a few times. The antigen is undetermined. The chain employs TRBV7-9 and TRBJ2-2, with TRBD1 as a possible D gene (5 bases). This sequence originates from a human donor with alopecia areata. Sequencing was performed on CD8+ T cells sorted from blood, taken at week 4, from a patient treated with tofacitinib. The CDR3 bases are TGTGCCAGCAGCTGGGGCTCCGGGGAGCTGTTTTTT. This codes for CASSWGSGELFF.